The present TCR beta chain was sequenced within a study of control samples from healthy donors and cancer patients. Libraries were prepared by immunoSEQ multiplex PCR; TCRdb keeps only in-frame clonotypes and omits some of them. Of about 75,000 clones detected, 94% appear once; the ten largest clones hold about 6.2%. V lost 0 bases to trimming and J lost 2 bases, with 8 bases between them. Germline V gives CDR1 LNHNV, CDR2 YYDKDF (reference sequence). The CDR3 is 14 residues long. This clonotype originated in a woman aged 40 to 50 in good health. The chain links TRBV15 to TRBJ2-7; D is undetermined. Material: blood. The chain's CDR3 is CATSRDLNAYEQYF. For the CDR3, the DNA is TGTGCCACCAGCAGAGATCTTAACGCCTACGAGCAGTACTTC.